This TCR beta chain is drawn from a study of T cell repertoires in cytomegalovirus infection (dated by TCRdb to about 2019). For context, the study as a whole: Peptide stimulations targeted recently identified HLA-C-restricted CMV epitopes, whose presentation resists viral immunomodulation, together with well-studied HLA-B-restricted epitopes. The HLA type of each donor mattered for the analysis, because public TCR beta signatures pointed to carriage of CMV infection along with the matching HLA type. What the research found in general, with its limitations: The ex vivo response was dominated by HLA-C-restricted CMV-specific TCR beta clonotypes, and the single most frequent clonotype in two of eight donors was supplied by these HLA-C-restricted clonotypes. Carriers of CMV infection plus the relevant HLA type were discriminated by the cumulative frequency of public TCR beta family members in the study cohort and in an independent 352-donor cohort.

Looking up the germline V gene (reference sequence) yields CDR1 MNHNY and CDR2 SVGAGI. There are 15 amino acids in the CDR3, from cysteine to phenylalanine inclusive. The entry retains the CDR3 DNA only, 45 bases that are in frame from base 1. Trimming takes 7 bases off V and 6 bases off J; junction bases not matched to a gene: 12. Data came from an Illumina HiSeq 1500. The public sequencing data were trimmed at Q25 with fastp and processed into clonotypes with MiXCR by TCRdb, which kept only in-frame beta chains. CDR3 protein duplicates are merged, each entry listing the most common genes and DNA. This sample holds about half a million distinct CDR3 sequences; under 45% were observed only once. The ten top clones hold 43% of the sample. The meaning of the sample's treatment or condition label: in vitro stimulation with specific CMV peptide epitopes to enrich CMV-specific T cells. This clonotype was seen only a few times. Its antigen target is currently unknown. There are no base qualities to consult, and no much larger clone falls within one base.

The V gene is TRBV6-6 and the J gene is TRBJ2-1; TRBD1 fits 7 bases in the junction. The TCR sequence derives from a human donor in good health (CMV status not recorded). Some clones in this sample may be carry-over from other donors' samples. Sample: cultured PBMCs, taken from culture after CMV antigen stimulation. This receptor carries the CDR3 CASIRHQGVVNEQFF. The nucleotide sequence is given as TGTGCCAGCATCCGCCATCAGGGGGTGGTCAATGAGCAGTTCTTC.